This TCR beta chain came from a study of molecular identifiers for immune sequencing clone quantification. General study results and limits: A single cell's spiked Jurkat TCR RNA was reportedly detectable among 900,000 to 1,000,000 naive cells.

TCRdb reanalysed the PCR reads using MiXCR and keeps one entry per CDR3 protein. Here the sample spans about half a million distinct CDR3 sequences, roughly 25% being singletons. CD8+CD4-CCR7+CD45RA+ sorting gave the naive CD8 T cells. Notes on this clonotype: Antigen: not known.

The CDR3 length is 15 residues. Trimming stripped 0 bases from V and 7 bases from J, with 19 bases between. The V gene's germline CDR1 is DFQATT and CDR2 SNEGSKA (reference sequence). The rearrangement joins TRBV20-1 to TRBJ2-7; tentatively, D is TRBD2 (5 bases). The sequenced material came from naive CD8+ T cells from blood, with Jurkat cell RNA spiked in. As for subset: FACS-sorted CD8+CD4-CCR7+CD45RA+ naive T cells. This receptor was identified in a human donor in good health. Some libraries in this study had Jurkat cell RNA spiked in. The CDR3 loop reads CSARDTAGISGEQYF. Here the CDR3 DNA reads TGCAGTGCTAGAGATACGGCAGGAATCTCGGGGGAGCAGTACTTC.